The 24 T cell receptor beta chains presented below share a single source sample, sequenced in a study of graft-versus-host responses after intestinal transplantation. Produced via immunoSEQ multiplex PCR; TCRdb's table is partial and in-frame only. The sample consists of 20,000 to 25,000 clones, approximately 93% of them appearing once. The source material was PBMCs, sampled 156 days after intestinal transplant. The origin of the receptors is a human patient who received an intestinal transplant, so some T cells may come from the graft donor.

This chain uses TRBV7-9 with TRBJ2-5; D may correspond to TRBD1 or TRBD2 (7 bases each). Trimming removed 8 bases from V and 5 bases from J, with 21 bases in between. The germline CDR1 and CDR2 sequences are SEHNR and FQNEAQ (reference sequence). The CDR3 extends over 15 amino acids. CDR3 loop: CASHGRQGGPETQYF. In DNA, the CDR3 is TGTGCCAGCCACGGACGTCAGGGGGGGCCGGAGACCCAGTACTTC.

This chain uses TRBV11-3 with TRBJ1-2; weak D call: TRBD1 (6 bases). Trimming took off 4 bases at V and 1 base at J, with 7 bases between the two ends. CDR1 is SGHNT and CDR2 is YENEEA in the germline V gene. This CDR3 has 13 residues. The DNA of the CDR3 is TGTGCCAGCAGCTCACAGGGTAACTATGGCTACACCTTC. This translates into CASSSQGNYGYTF.

The CDR3 protein is CASSENNEQFF. CDR3 DNA sequence: TGTGCCAGCAGTGAAAACAATGAGCAGTTCTTC. The chain has TRBV6-1 and TRBJ2-1, with D unresolved. The V end lost 2 bases, the J end lost 5 bases, and 1 base lay between the germline ends. The CDR3 runs to 11 residues. Germline values: CDR1 MNHNS, CDR2 SASEGT.

The chain links TRBV13 to TRBJ1-3; the D is unclear. Per germline, CDR1 PRHDT and CDR2 FYEKMQ (reference sequence). Trimming pared 8 bases from V and 2 bases from J, leaving 10 bases between. The CDR3 extends over 13 amino acids. The CDR3 region is CASGERPGNTIYF. The CDR3 DNA follows: TGTGCCAGCGGGGAGCGCCCTGGAAACACCATATATTTT.

This chain connects TRBV7-6 to TRBJ2-3; 10 nucleotides line up with TRBD2. Trimming took 5 bases from V and 4 from J; bases not matched to a gene: 9. Germline CDR1 reads SGHVS; CDR2 reads FNYEAQ. The CDR3 length is 16 residues. CDR3 sequence reads: CASSPHLAGASDTQYF. CDR3 coding DNA: TGTGCCAGCAGCCCCCACCTAGCGGGAGCGTCAGATACGCAGTATTTT.

V usage is TRBV11-3 and J usage is TRBJ2-3, with 12 nucleotides matching TRBD2. V lost 5 bases to trimming and J lost 10 bases; unmatched junction nucleotides: 1. In germline, CDR1 is SGHNT, CDR2 YENEEA. The CDR3 has 12 amino acids. Written as DNA, the CDR3 is TGTGCCAGCAGCCGACTAGCGGGGGCGCAGTATTTT. It codes for CASSRLAGAQYF. Full variable domain (remainder filled in from reference TRBV11-3 and TRBJ2-3): EAGVVQSPRYKIIEKKQPVAFWCNPISGHNTLYWYLQNLGQGPELLIRYENEEAVDDSQLPKDRFSAERLKGVDSTLKIQPAELGDSAVYLCASSRLAGAQYFGPGTRLTVL.

The chain joins TRBV14 to TRBJ1-5; D gene unclear. The CDR3 totals 13 residues. Trimming removed 1 base from V and 5 bases from J, with 6 bases in between. CDR1 is SGHDN, CDR2 FVKESK, per germline. CDR3 protein: CASSQGRYQPQHF. As DNA, the CDR3 is TGTGCCAGCAGCCAAGGGAGGTATCAGCCCCAGCATTTT.

This clone has only one observation. The V call is TRBV13, the J call TRBJ2-7; 11 nucleotides agree with TRBD2. Germline trimming cut 5 bases from V and 3 bases from J; bases unmatched to any gene: 6. The V gene's germline CDR1 is PRHDT and CDR2 FYEKMQ (reference sequence). This CDR3 contains 15 residues. The CDR3 reads CASSLGLAGLYEQYF. In DNA form, the CDR3 reads TGTGCCAGCAGCCTCGGACTAGCGGGCCTCTACGAGCAGTACTTC.

This chain connects TRBV5-4 to TRBJ1-2; 7 positions match TRBD1. Germline CDR1 is SGHNT and CDR2 is YYREEE (reference sequence). The V gene end was trimmed by 4 bases and the J gene end by 4 bases; junction bases not matched to a gene: 10. There are 15 residues in the CDR3. The CDR3: CASSMDRSLGYGYTF. The CDR3 DNA follows: TGTGCCAGCAGCATGGACAGGTCGCTTGGCTATGGCTACACCTTC.

J is TRBJ2-5 and V is TRBV5-8, with D unclear. The CDR3 is 13 residues long. Trimming stripped 1 base from V and 3 bases from J, with 7 bases between. Germline CDR1 is SGHTS and CDR2 is YDEGEE. CDR3 loop: CASSLRFKETQYF. CDR3 nucleotide sequence: TGTGCCAGCAGCTTGAGGTTCAAAGAGACCCAGTACTTC.

The chain is built from TRBV5-1 and TRBJ1-1, with D uncertain. Germline lookup yields CDR1 SGHRS and CDR2 YFSETQ. The V end lost 4 bases, the J end lost 4 bases, and 5 bases lay between the germline ends. CDR3 length equals 11 residues. The CDR3, as DNA: TGCGCCAGCAGCCTTGGCACTGAAGCTTTCTTT. Protein product: CASSLGTEAFF.

The chain carries TRBV13 and TRBJ2-5, with TRBD2 matching 8 bases. The CDR3 runs 15 residues. V trimming: 5 bases; J trimming: 4 bases; junction bases outside the gene matches: 9. In germline, CDR1 is PRHDT, CDR2 FYEKMQ (reference sequence). The CDR3 DNA reads as TGTGCCAGCAGCCTCACGGGACTAGGCGGAGAGACCCAGTACTTC. Translating it yields CASSLTGLGGETQYF.

The rearrangement links TRBV7-8 to TRBJ1-6; D remains ambiguous. The length of the CDR3 is 15 residues. From germline, CDR1 is SGHVS and CDR2 FQNEAQ. Trimming removed 5 bases at V and 9 bases at J, with 17 bases between. CDR3 in DNA: TGTGCCAGCAGCCCCTACGCCACGTTCGGTTCACCCCTCCACTTT. Its protein product is CASSPYATFGSPLHF.

This clone appeared once. The chain is built from TRBV30 and TRBJ1-1, with D hard to call. Germline CDR1 and CDR2: GTSNPN and SVGIG (reference sequence). The CDR3 covers 13 residues. V dropped 0 bases and J dropped 3 bases, with 8 bases sitting between them. In DNA form, the CDR3 reads TGTGCCTGGAGTGTACCTTTGGACACTGAAGCTTTCTTT. Translating gives CAWSVPLDTEAFF.

The chain recombines TRBV19 with TRBJ1-1; 7 bases are shared with TRBD1. The CDR3 is 15 residues long. Trimming removed 3 bases from V and 0 bases from J; junction bases left unmatched: 4. In germline, CDR1 is LNHDA, CDR2 SQIVND (reference sequence). The CDR3 is CASSINRGLNTEAFF. In DNA form, the CDR3 reads TGTGCCAGTAGTATTAACAGGGGTCTGAACACTGAAGCTTTCTTT.

V gene TRBV5-5 combines with J gene TRBJ1-1; TRBD1 agrees at 9 bases. V was clipped by 4 bases and J by 2 bases; unmatched bases: 6. Germline V gene lookup returns CDR1 SGHKS and CDR2 YYEKEE (reference sequence). The CDR3 is 15 amino acids. DNA for the CDR3: TGTGCCAGCAGCGTGCTGGGACAGGGTAACACTGAAGCTTTCTTT. Translated: CASSVLGQGNTEAFF.

This clone showed up just once. The CDR3 reads CASSHAGVGAYNEQFF. The CDR3 DNA is TGTGCCAGCAGTCACGCCGGCGTCGGGGCCTACAATGAGCAGTTCTTC. The chain is built from TRBV7-8 and TRBJ2-1; TRBD2 is a possible D gene (5 bases). Germline CDR1 and CDR2: SGHVS and FQNEAQ. V was trimmed by 6 bases and J by 2 bases, leaving 17 bases between them. This CDR3 contains 16 residues.

V is TRBV6-5 and J is TRBJ1-2, with D possibly TRBD1 on 5 matching bases. The CDR3 loop spans 12 amino acids. The germline gives CDR1 MNHEY, CDR2 SVGAGI. V dropped 6 bases and J dropped 5 bases, with 10 bases sitting between them. The CDR3 coding sequence is TGTGCCAGCAGGGGCCGGGGGTATGGCTACACCTTC. Its protein product is CASRGRGYGYTF.

The genes are TRBV6-1 and TRBJ2-7; D tentatively reads TRBD1 or TRBD2 (5 bases each). From germline, CDR1 is MNHNS and CDR2 SASEGT. This CDR3 spans 15 amino acids. The germline V and J ends were trimmed by 7 bases and 4 bases, with 20 bases remaining between them. The CDR3 reads CASIVLGGKGYEQYF. The DNA of the CDR3 is TGTGCCAGCATTGTCCTAGGAGGTAAGGGGTACGAGCAGTACTTC.

This sequence joins TRBV6-9 and TRBJ1-2; 8 bases agree with TRBD1. Unmatched junction bases numbered 7, after V lost 3 bases and J lost 4 bases. Germline loops: CDR1 MNHGY, CDR2 SVAAGI. The CDR3 contains 15 residues. The DNA of the CDR3 is TGTGCCAGCAGTTACTCAGACAGGGGCACCTATGGCTACACCTTC. This gives the protein CASSYSDRGTYGYTF.

This rearrangement joins TRBV20-1 to TRBJ2-5; D unclear. This CDR3 is built from 11 residues. V was clipped by 3 bases and J by 5 bases, with 7 bases between them. Per germline, CDR1 DFQATT and CDR2 SNEGSKA (reference sequence). In DNA, the CDR3 is TGCAGTGCTAGCCTCTGGGAGACCCAGTACTTC. Translated, it gives CSASLWETQYF.

With respect to this clone: This sample also contains other DNA sequences that code for the same CDR3. V gene TRBV5-1 combines with J gene TRBJ2-5; 8 bases fit TRBD2. V dropped 0 bases and J dropped 4; count of bases not matched to a gene: 8. The CDR3 loop spans 16 amino acids. CDR1 is SGHRS, CDR2 YFSETQ, per germline. The CDR3: CASSLANRGGVETQYF. In DNA form, the CDR3 reads TGCGCCAGCAGCTTGGCCAACCGGGGGGGCGTAGAGACCCAGTACTTC.

A single count supports this clone. The chain couples TRBV19 to TRBJ1-5; a possible D gene is TRBD1 (5 bases). This CDR3 has 14 residues. Trimming left V 9 bases short and J 1 base short, with 13 bases between. Looked up from germline, CDR1 is LNHDA and CDR2 is SQIVND (reference sequence). The CDR3 sequence: CASRLGGSNQPQHF. CDR3 bases: TGTGCCAGCCGATTGGGGGGAAGCAATCAGCCCCAGCATTTT.

V and J are TRBV28 and TRBJ2-7; D gene uncertain. V lost 8 bases to trimming and J lost 3 bases, with 5 bases between them. The CDR3 is 10 residues long. CDR1 and CDR2 from the germline V gene are MDHEN and SYDVKM. The CDR3 nucleotides read TGTGCCAGCGGGAACTACGAGCAGTACTTC. It translates to CASGNYEQYF. The whole variable domain, filled in from reference TRBV28 and TRBJ2-7, reads DVKVTQSSRYLVKRTGEKVFLECVQDMDHENMFWYRQDPGLGLRLIYFSYDVKMKEKGDIPEGYSVSREKKERFSLILESASTNQTSMYLCASGNYEQYFGPGTRLTVT.